The 7 T cell receptor beta chains below come from one sample, sequenced in a study of T cell repertoires in cytomegalovirus infection. Using its own MiXCR run on the reads, TCRdb lists one record per CDR3 protein. The sample lists roughly 990,000 distinct CDR3 sequences, more than 25% seen once, with about an eighth in the top ten. Which antigens these TCRs recognize remains unknown. The source was cultured CD8+ T cells from PBMCs, collected from culture after CMV antigen stimulation. Receptor source: a human donor in good health (CMV status not recorded). Some clones in this sample may be carry-over from other donors' samples.

The chain is built from TRBV27 and TRBJ1-1; weak D call: TRBD1 (5 bases). Germline assignment: CDR1 MNHEY and CDR2 SMNVEV (reference sequence). Trimming pared 6 bases from V and 4 bases from J, leaving 18 bases between. The CDR3 has 15 amino acids. CDR3 nucleotides: TGTGCCAGCAGAAATGGGGGGGGGTACGGCACTGAAGCTTTCTTT. It encodes CASRNGGGYGTEAFF.

A word on this clonotype: This may arise from a read error, as a much more abundant clone is one base away. The rearrangement uses TRBV19 and TRBJ1-5; 8 bases are shared with TRBD1. Germline V gene data show CDR1 as LNHDA and CDR2 as SQIVND (reference sequence). The V segment lost 7 bases and the J segment 0 bases; nucleotides outside the gene matches: 5. This CDR3 has 15 amino acids. The CDR3 DNA reads as TGTGCCAGTAACTACAGGGGGAGTAGCAATCAGCCCCAGCATTTT. The encoded protein is CASNYRGSSNQPQHF.

This clonotype occurred a few times. The rearrangement uses TRBV10-2 and TRBJ1-1; D possibly corresponds to TRBD1 (6 bases). Germline V CDR1 and CDR2: WSHSY, SAAADI. Trimming took off 9 bases at V and 6 bases at J, with 17 bases between the two ends. The CDR3 spans 13 residues. For the CDR3, the DNA is TGCGCCAGAAGGCAGGGGAATTCGTCTGAAGCTTTCTTT. Translating it yields CARRQGNSSEAFF.

About this clonotype itself: Compared with germline, one end of the junction differs, possibly owing to a read error. The CDR3: CASSLGSGLQRF. The CDR3 DNA reads as TGTGCCAGCAGCTTAGGGTCTGGTCTGCAACGCTTC. This chain uses TRBV7-9 with TRBJ2-5; no firm D call. The germline CDR1 and CDR2 sequences are SEHNR and FQNEAQ (reference sequence). The CDR3 is 12 residues long.

The chain uses TRBV28 and TRBJ2-7, with 9 bases lining up with TRBD1. This CDR3 is 14 amino acids long. V lost 8 bases and J lost 2; bases outside the gene matches: 7. Germline V gives CDR1 MDHEN, CDR2 SYDVKM. DNA of the CDR3: TGTGCCAGCCGTAAACGGACAGGGGCCTACGAGCAGTACTTC. Its protein is CASRKRTGAYEQYF.

The chain links TRBV7-6 to TRBJ2-1; D is undetermined. CDR1 is SGHVS and CDR2 is FNYEAQ in the germline V gene. Trimming left V 5 bases short and J 7 bases short, with 15 bases between. The CDR3 is made up of 14 amino acids. The CDR3 DNA reads TGTGCCAGCAGCCAAAGGGCCCTTATTAATGAGCAGTTCTTC. Its protein is CASSQRALINEQFF.

The sample holds a few counts of this clonotype. The V gene is TRBV4-1, the J gene TRBJ2-1; no reliable D call. V lost 0 bases and J lost 4, with 7 bases in between. The CDR3 covers 14 residues. The V gene's germline CDR1 is MGHRA and CDR2 YSYEKL. CDR3 nucleotides: TGCGCCAGCAGCCAAGAGGTCGGATACAATGAGCAGTTCTTC. Translating gives CASSQEVGYNEQFF.